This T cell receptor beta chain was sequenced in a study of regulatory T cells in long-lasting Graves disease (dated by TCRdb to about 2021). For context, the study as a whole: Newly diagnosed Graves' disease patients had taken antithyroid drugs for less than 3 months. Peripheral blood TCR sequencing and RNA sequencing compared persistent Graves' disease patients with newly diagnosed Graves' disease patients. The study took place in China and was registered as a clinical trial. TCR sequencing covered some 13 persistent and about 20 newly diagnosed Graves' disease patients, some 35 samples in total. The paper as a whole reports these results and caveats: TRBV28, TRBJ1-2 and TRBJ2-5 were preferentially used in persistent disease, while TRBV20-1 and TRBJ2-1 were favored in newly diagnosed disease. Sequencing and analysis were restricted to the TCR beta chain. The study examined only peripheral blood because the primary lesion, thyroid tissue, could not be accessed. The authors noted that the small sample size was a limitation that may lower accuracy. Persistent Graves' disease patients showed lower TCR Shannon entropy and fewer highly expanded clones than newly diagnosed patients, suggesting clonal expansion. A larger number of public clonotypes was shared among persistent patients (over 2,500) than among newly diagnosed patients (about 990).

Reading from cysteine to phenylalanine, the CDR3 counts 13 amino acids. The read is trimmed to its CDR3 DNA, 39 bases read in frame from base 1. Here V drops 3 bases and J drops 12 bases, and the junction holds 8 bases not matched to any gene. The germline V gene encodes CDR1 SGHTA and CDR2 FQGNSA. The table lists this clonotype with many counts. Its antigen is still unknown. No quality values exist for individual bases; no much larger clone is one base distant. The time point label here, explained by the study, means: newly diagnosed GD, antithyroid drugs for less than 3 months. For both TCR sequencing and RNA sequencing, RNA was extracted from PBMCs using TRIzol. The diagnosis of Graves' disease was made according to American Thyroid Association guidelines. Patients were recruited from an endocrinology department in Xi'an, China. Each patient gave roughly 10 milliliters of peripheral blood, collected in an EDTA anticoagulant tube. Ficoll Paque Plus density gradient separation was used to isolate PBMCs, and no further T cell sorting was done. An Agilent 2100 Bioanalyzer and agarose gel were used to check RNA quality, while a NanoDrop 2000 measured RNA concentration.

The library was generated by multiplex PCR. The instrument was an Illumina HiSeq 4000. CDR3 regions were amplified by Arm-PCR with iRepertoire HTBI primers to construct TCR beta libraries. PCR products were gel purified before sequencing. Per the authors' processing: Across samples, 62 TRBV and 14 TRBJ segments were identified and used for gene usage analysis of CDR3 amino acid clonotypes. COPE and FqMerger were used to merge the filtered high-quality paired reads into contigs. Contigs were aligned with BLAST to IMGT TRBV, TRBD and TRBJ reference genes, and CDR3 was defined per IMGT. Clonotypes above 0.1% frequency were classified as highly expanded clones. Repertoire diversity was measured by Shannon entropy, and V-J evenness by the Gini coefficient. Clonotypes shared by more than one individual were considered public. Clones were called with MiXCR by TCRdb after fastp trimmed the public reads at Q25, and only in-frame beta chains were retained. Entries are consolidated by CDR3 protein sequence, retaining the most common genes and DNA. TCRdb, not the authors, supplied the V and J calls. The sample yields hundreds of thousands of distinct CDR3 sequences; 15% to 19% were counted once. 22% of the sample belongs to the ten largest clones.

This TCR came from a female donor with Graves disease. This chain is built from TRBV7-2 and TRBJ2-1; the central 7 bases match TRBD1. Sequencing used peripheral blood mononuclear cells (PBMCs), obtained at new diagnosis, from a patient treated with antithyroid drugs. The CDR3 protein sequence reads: CASSLDPGQSQFF. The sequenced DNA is TGTGCCAGCAGCTTGGATCCGGGACAGTCGCAGTTCTTC.